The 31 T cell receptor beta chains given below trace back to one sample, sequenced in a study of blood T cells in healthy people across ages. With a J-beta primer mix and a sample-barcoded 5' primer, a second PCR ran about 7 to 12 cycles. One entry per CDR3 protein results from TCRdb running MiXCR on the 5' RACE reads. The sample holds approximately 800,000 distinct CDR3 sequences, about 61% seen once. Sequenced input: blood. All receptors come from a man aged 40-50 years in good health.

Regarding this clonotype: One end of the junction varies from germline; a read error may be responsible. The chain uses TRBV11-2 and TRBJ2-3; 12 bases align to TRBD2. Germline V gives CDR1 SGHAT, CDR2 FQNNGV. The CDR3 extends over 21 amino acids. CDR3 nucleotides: TGTGCCAGCAGCCCCCTAGCGGGAGGGGGAAATCTTAGGACAAACACAGATACGCGGTATTTT. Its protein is CASSPLAGGGNLRTNTDTRYF.

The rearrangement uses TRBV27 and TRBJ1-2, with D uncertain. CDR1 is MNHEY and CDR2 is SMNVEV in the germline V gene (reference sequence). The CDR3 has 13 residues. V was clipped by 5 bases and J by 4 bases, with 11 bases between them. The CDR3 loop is CASSATVFYGYTF. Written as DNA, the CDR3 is TGTGCCAGCAGTGCCACGGTATTCTATGGCTACACCTTC.

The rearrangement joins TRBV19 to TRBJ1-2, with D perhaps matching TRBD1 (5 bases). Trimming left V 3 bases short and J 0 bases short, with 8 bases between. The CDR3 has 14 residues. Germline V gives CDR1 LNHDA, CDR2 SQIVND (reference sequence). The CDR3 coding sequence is TGTGCCAGTAGTATTTGGGGGTCTAACTATGGCTACACCTTC. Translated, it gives CASSIWGSNYGYTF.

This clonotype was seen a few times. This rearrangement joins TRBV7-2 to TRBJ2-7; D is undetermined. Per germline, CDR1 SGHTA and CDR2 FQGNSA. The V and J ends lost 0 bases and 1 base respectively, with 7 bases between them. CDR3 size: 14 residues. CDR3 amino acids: CASSLATGSYEQYF. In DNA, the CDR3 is TGTGCCAGCAGCTTAGCAACCGGGTCCTACGAGCAGTACTTC.

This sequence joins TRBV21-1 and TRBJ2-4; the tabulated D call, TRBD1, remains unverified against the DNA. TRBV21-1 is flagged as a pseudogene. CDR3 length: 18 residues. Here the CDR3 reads CASTPYRQPFLAKNIQYF. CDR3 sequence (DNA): TGTGCCAGCACCCCCTACAGGCAGCCCTTCCTAGCCAAAAACATTCAGTACTTC.

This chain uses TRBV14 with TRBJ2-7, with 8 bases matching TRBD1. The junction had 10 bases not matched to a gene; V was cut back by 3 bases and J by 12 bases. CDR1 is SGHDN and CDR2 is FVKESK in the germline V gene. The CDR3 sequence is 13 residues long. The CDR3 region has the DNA TGTGCCAGCAGCCACGCTTACAGGGGGTCGGCGTACTTC. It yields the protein CASSHAYRGSAYF.

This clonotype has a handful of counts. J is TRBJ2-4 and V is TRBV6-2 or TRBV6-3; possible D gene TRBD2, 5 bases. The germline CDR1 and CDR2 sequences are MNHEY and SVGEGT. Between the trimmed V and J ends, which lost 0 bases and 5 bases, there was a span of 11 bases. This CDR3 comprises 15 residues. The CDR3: CASSYSIGKENIQYF. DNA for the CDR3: TGTGCCAGCAGTTACTCGATCGGGAAGGAAAACATTCAGTACTTC.

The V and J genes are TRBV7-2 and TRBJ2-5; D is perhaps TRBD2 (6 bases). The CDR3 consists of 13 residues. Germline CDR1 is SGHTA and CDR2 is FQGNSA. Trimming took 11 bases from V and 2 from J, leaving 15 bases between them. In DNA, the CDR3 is TGTGCCGGAGGGCGGGCGAATCAAGAGACCCAGTACTTC. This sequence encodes CAGGRANQETQYF.

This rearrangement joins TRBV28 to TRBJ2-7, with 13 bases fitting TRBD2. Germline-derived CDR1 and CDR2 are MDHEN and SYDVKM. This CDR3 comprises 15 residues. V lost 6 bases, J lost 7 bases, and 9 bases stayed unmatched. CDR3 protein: CASSVLAGGPHEQYF. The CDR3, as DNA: TGTGCCAGCAGCGTACTAGCGGGAGGGCCCCATGAGCAGTACTTC.

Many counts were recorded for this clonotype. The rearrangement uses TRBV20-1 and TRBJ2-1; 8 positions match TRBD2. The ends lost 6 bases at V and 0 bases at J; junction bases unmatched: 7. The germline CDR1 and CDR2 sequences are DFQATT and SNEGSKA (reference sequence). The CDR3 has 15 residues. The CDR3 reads CSATSGGGSYNEQFF. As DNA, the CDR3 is TGCAGTGCCACTAGCGGAGGGGGCTCCTACAATGAGCAGTTCTTC.

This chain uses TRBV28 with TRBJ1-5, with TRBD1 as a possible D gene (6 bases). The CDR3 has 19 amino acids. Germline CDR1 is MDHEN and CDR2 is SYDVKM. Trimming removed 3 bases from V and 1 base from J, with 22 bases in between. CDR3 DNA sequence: TGTGCCAGCAGTTTTGAGGGGACACCACTCTTCTTCAGCAATCAGCCCCAGCATTTT. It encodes CASSFEGTPLFFSNQPQHF.

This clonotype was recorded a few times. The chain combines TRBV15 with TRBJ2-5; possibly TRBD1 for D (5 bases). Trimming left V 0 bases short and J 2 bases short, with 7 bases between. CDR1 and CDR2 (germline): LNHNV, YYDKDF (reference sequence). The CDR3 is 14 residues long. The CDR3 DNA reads TGTGCCACCAGCAGAGATGGGGCGCAAGAGACCCAGTACTTC. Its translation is CATSRDGAQETQYF.

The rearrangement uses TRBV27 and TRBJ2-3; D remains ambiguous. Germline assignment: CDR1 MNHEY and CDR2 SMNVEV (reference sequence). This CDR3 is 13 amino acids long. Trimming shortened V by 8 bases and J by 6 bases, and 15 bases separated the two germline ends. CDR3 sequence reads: CASLDTFSDTQYF. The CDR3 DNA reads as TGTGCCAGCCTCGACACTTTCAGCGATACGCAGTATTTT.

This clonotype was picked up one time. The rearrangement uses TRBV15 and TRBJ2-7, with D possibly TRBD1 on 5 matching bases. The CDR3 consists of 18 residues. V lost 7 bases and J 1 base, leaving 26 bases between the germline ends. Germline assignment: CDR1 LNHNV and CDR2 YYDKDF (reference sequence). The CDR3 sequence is CATTAEYRGPKSSYEQYF. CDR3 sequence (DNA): TGTGCCACCACCGCCGAGTATAGGGGCCCTAAGTCGTCCTACGAGCAGTACTTC.

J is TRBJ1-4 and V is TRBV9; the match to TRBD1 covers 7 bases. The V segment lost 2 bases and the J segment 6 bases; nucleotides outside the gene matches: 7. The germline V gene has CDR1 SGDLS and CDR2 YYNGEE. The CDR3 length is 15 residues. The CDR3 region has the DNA TGTGCCAGCAGCGTTACCGGGACAGCCCATGAAAAACTGTTTTTT. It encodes CASSVTGTAHEKLFF.

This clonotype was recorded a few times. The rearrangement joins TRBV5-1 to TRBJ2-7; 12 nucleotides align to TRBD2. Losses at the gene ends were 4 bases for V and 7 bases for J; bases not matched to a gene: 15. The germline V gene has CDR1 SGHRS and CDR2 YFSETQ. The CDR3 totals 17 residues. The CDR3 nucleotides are TGCGCCAGCAGCCTTACTAGCGGGAGGATTACCTACAATGAGCAGTACTTC. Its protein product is CASSLTSGRITYNEQYF.

The CDR3 spells CASSRTGDGKETQYF. The CDR3 nucleotides read TGTGCCAGCAGCAGGACAGGAGATGGCAAAGAGACCCAGTACTTC. The chain has TRBV27 and TRBJ2-5; 7 bases match TRBD1. V lost 6 bases and J lost 3; bases outside the gene matches: 10. CDR3 length: 15 amino acids. Germline values: CDR1 MNHEY, CDR2 SMNVEV (reference sequence).

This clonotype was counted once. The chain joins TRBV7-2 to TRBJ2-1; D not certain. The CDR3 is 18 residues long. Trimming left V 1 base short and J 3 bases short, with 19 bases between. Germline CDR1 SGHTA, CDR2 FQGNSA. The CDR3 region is CASSLVGRTVDGYNEQFF. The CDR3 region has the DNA TGTGCCAGCAGCTTAGTTGGGCGGACCGTGGATGGCTACAATGAGCAGTTCTTC.

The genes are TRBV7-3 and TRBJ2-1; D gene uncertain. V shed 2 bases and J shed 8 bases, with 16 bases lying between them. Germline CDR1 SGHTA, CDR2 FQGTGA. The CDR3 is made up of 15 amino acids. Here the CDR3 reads CASSLPWTNGDEQFF. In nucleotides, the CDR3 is TGTGCCAGCAGCTTACCCTGGACCAACGGCGATGAGCAGTTCTTC. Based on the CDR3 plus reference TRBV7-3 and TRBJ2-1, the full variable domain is GAGVSQTPSNKVTEKGKYVELRCDPISGHTALYWYRQSLGQGPEFLIYFQGTGAADDSGLPNDRFFAVRPEGSVSTLKIQRTERGDSAVYLCASSLPWTNGDEQFFGPGTRLTVL.

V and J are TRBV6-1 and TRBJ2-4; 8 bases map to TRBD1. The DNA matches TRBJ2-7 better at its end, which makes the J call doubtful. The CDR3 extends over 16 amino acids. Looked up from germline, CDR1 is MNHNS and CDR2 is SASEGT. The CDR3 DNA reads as TGTGCCAGCAGTGAACTACCGGGACAGGAAAGGTACGAGCAGTACTTC. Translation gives CASSELPGQERYEQYF.

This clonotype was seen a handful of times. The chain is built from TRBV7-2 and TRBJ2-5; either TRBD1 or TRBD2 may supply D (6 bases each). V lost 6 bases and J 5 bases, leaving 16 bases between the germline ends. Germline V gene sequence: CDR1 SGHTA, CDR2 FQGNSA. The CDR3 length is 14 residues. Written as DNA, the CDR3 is TGTGCCAGCAGTTCTTCAGGGGAGGAGGAGACCCAGTACTTC. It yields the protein CASSSSGEEETQYF.

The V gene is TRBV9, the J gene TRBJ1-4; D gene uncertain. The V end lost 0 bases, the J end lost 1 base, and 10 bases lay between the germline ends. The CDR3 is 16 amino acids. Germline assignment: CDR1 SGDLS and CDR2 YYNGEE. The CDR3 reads CASSVGVGGTNEKLFF. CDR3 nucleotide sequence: TGTGCCAGCAGCGTAGGTGTGGGTGGAACTAATGAAAAACTGTTTTTT.

CDR3 coding DNA: TGTGCCAGCACCGAACCGGGACTAGCGGTCTACTACGAGCAGTACTTC. Its protein product is CASTEPGLAVYYEQYF. The genes are TRBV6-2 or TRBV6-3 and TRBJ2-7; 11 bases agree with TRBD2. V shed 7 bases, J shed 3 bases, and the junction held 11 bases outside the gene matches. CDR1 and CDR2 (germline): MNHEY, SVGEGT. This CDR3 is 16 amino acids long.

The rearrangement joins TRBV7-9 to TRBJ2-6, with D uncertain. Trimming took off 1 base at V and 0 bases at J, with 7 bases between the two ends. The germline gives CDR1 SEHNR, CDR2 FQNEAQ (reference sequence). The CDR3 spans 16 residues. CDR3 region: CASSLVGPSGANVLTF. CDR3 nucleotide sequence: TGTGCCAGCAGCTTAGTCGGTCCCTCTGGGGCCAACGTCCTGACTTTC.

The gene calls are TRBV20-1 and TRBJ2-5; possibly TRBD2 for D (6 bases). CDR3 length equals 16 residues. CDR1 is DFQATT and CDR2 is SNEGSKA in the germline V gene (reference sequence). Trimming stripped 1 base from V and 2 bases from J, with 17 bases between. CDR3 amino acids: CSARGTPQRVQETQYF. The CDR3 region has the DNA TGCAGTGCTAGAGGCACCCCCCAGCGGGTACAAGAGACCCAGTACTTC.

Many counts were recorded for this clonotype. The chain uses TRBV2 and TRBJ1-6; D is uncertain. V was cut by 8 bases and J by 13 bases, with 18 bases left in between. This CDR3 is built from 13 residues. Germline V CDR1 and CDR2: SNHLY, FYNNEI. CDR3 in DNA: TGTGCCAGCGGAGAAAGCTGGGATGTCCCCCTCCACTTT. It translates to CASGESWDVPLHF.

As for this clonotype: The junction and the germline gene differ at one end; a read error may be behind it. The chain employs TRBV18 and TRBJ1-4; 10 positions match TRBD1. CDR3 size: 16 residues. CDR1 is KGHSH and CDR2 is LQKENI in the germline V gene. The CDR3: CASSPSSGQGNGKLFF. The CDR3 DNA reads TGTGCCAGCTCACCGTCCTCGGGACAGGGGAATGGAAAACTGTTTTTT.

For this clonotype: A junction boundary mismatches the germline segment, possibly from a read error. CDR3 DNA: TGTGCCAGCAGTTGGGCTAGCACAGATAGGCAGTATTTT. Its translation is CASSWASTDRQYF. The chain employs TRBV27 and TRBJ2-3; D is possibly TRBD2 (5 bases). The CDR3 sequence is 13 residues long. From germline, CDR1 is MNHEY and CDR2 SMNVEV (reference sequence).

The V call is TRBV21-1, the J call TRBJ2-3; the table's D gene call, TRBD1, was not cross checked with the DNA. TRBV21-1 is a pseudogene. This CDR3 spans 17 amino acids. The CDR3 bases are TGTGCCAGCAGCAAAGTTTTTTCAGGGACTAGCACCAGTACGCAGTATTTT. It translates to CASSKVFSGTSTSTQYF.

The CDR3 spells CSVSRDLTQYF. In nucleotides, the CDR3 is TGCAGCGTGTCCCGGGACCTTACGCAGTATTTT. This chain links TRBV29-1 with TRBJ2-3, with D perhaps TRBD1 or TRBD2 (5 bases each). Per the germline V gene, CDR1 is SQVTM and CDR2 is ANQGSEA. The CDR3 covers 11 residues. Trimming took off 6 bases at V and 8 bases at J, with 12 bases between the two ends.

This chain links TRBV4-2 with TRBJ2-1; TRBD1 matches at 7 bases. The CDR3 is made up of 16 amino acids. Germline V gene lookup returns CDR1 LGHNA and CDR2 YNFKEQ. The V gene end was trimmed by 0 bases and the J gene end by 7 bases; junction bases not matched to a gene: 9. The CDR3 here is CASSQDPNRGGNEQFF. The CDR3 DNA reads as TGTGCCAGCAGCCAAGACCCGAACAGGGGTGGGAATGAGCAGTTCTTC.